The entry that follows covers one T cell receptor beta chain sequence. Its antigen remains undetermined. It has no much larger one-base neighbor in the sample; base qualities were not kept. This sample is part of a study of CDR3 diversity in severe acne (dated by TCRdb to between 2017 and 2020). To prepare the library, PCR was applied. TCRdb records Illumina HiSeq 2000 as the sequencer. TCRdb's own reprocessing of the public reads used fastp at Q25 and MiXCR and kept productive beta chains. Every distinct CDR3 protein forms one entry, paired with its most common genes and DNA. The table for this sample lists approximately 90,000 distinct CDR3 sequences; 45% to 55% of them were counted only once. Jointly, the top ten make up roughly a tenth of the sample. Trimming costs V 1 base and J 3 bases, and their ends lie 13 bases apart. The CDR3 has 15 amino acids, counting the end cysteine and phenylalanine. Only the CDR3 region is kept as DNA, spanning 45 bases read in frame from base 1. Via the germline V gene (reference sequence), CDR1 is SEHNR and CDR2 FQNEAQ.

Material: blood. The chain links TRBV7-9 with TRBJ2-7, and TRBD2 may be the D gene, going by 5 matching bases. This receptor was obtained from a male donor in good health, serving as a control. CDR3 loop: CASSLVSGLSYEQYF. The sequenced DNA is TGTGCCAGCAGCTTAGTTTCGGGATTAAGCTACGAGCAGTACTTC.